This T cell receptor beta chain was recovered during a study of OX40 agonist ivuxolimab in advanced cancers. At the level of the study: Hepatocellular carcinoma, melanoma, renal cell or head and neck cancer occurred in dose-escalation patients. Findings and caveats of the study: In the 0.1 to 3.0 mg/kg range, CD4+ and CD8+ blood T cells had expanded clonally by week 6. Low normalized clonal expansion also occurred in some nonresponding patients.

With 2 bases removed from V and 2 bases from J, the gap between germline ends came to 7 bases. CDR1 and CDR2 (germline): SGHVS, FNYEAQ. The CDR3 is made up of 13 amino acids. As concerns this clone: As yet, its antigen is unknown.

The protocol was immunoSEQ multiplex PCR, while the TCRdb copy is restricted to in-frame clones and leaves out a portion. The sample records some 70,000 clones, about 86% being singletons. The input for sequencing was CD4+ or CD8+ T cells sorted from blood, taken in a trial of the OX40 agonist ivuxolimab. The source is an adult with an advanced solid tumor such as melanoma, head and neck, liver or kidney cancer. The chain couples TRBV7-6 to TRBJ2-7; D not certain. In nucleotides, the CDR3 is TGTGCCAGCAGCTTACAACCCACCTACGAGCAGTACTTC. Translated: CASSLQPTYEQYF.